This T cell receptor beta chain was retrieved from a study of cytomegalovirus exposure and HLA in healthy donors. Study-wide results and limits: In an earlier analysis, productive rearrangement rates for most beta V segments clustered near 87% or 30%. Follow-up analysis later connected one missense variant in DCLRE1C with trimming of TCR beta V- and J-genes.

Germline values: CDR1 SQVTM, CDR2 ANQGSEA. The CDR3 is made up of 13 amino acids. The ends were cut back, 6 bases at V and 0 bases at J, with 12 bases in the middle. At the time of sampling, donors were nominally healthy, though unrecorded immune exposures were likely. For this clone: What it recognizes is unknown.

In the PCR, 60 Vbeta and 13 Jbeta primers were used. TCRdb keeps only in-frame clones here, not all; method: immunoSEQ multiplex PCR. The sample lists roughly 140,000 clones; 76% were seen once. The specimen was PBMCs. This clonotype was obtained from a man aged 18 to 29 in good health and CMV-seronegative. The genes are TRBV29-1 and TRBJ2-7; weak D call: TRBD1 (5 bases). The CDR3 DNA reads TGCAGCGTCCGGACATTAGACTCCTACGAGCAGTACTTC. Amino acid sequence: CSVRTLDSYEQYF.